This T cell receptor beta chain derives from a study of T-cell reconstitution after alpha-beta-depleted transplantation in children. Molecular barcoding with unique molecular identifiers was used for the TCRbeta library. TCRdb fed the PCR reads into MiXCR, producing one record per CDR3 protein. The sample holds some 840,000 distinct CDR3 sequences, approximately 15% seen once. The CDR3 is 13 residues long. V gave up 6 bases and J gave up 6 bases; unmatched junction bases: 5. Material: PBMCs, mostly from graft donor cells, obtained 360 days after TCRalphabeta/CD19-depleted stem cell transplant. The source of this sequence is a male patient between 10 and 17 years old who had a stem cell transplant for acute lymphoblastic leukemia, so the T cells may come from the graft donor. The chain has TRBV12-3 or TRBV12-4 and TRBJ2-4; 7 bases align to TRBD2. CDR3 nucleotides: TGTGCCAGCAGGCGTGGGACTACAAACATTCAGTACTTC. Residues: CASRRGTTNIQYF.